The clone carrying this T cell receptor (beta chain) was recorded once. Its specificity is unknown. The method was immunoSEQ multiplex PCR; TCRdb's version includes in-frame clones alone and lacks a portion of them. The data contain 150,000 to 200,000 clones, roughly 87% of them singletons. The CDR3 sequence is 16 residues long. The ends lost 5 bases at V and 5 bases at J; junction bases unmatched: 7. Per the germline V gene, CDR1 is MNHEY and CDR2 is SMNVEV (reference sequence). This sample is part of a study of T cell responses to AZD1222 COVID-19 vaccine. Findings and caveats of the study: The study found Spike-specific TCR breadth and depth rose after two AZD1222 doses.

V usage is TRBV27 and J usage is TRBJ2-5; 14 bases line up with TRBD2. The clonotype was recovered from an adult in good health. The sample consisted of peripheral blood, taken on day 0 of AZD1222 vaccination. CDR3 nucleotides: TGTGCCAGCAGTCCTGGACTAGCGGGAGGTTTGGAGACCCAGTACTTC. As protein: CASSPGLAGGLETQYF.